These T cell receptor beta chains were read from a single sample in a study of T cell changes during pregnancy in multiple sclerosis. Only in-frame clones appear in the TCRdb table, and some are missing; sequencing was by immunoSEQ multiplex PCR. This table has about 61,000 clones, approximately 90% appearing once. The material was peripheral blood, obtained in the first trimester of pregnancy. Source of these receptors: a female donor in good health, enrolled as a control in a pregnancy study. The CDR3 runs from the conserved cysteine through the conserved F or W. A D gene is named only where the DNA matches it firmly. The size entry is marked missing in some rows and otherwise reads once, few, many or a size class.

V gene: TRBV9; CDR3 length: 14; clone size: few; D gene: .; J gene: TRBJ1-2; CDR3 protein: CASSVEAGNYGYTF; CDR3 DNA: TGTGCCAGCAGCGTAGAGGCGGGTAACTATGGCTACACCTTC
V gene: TRBV19; CDR3 length: 17; clone size: .; D gene: TRBD2; J gene: TRBJ2-1; CDR3 protein: CASRRPLLAGVDNEQFF; CDR3 DNA: TGTGCCAGTAGAAGACCCCTCCTAGCGGGGGTGGACAATGAGCAGTTCTTC
V gene: TRBV11-2; CDR3 length: 14; clone size: .; D gene: .; J gene: TRBJ1-2; CDR3 protein: CASSFLGDYYGYTF; CDR3 DNA: TGTGCCAGCAGCTTCCTCGGGGATTACTATGGCTACACCTTC
V gene: TRBV19; CDR3 length: 14; clone size: once; D gene: .; J gene: TRBJ1-2; CDR3 protein: CASSISPGKYGYTF; CDR3 DNA: TGTGCCAGTAGTATATCCCCAGGGAAGTATGGCTACACCTTC
V gene: TRBV7-2; CDR3 length: 16; clone size: .; D gene: TRBD2; J gene: TRBJ2-5; CDR3 protein: CASSLRSGGLQETQYF; CDR3 DNA: TGTGCCAGCAGCCTCCGGAGCGGGGGGCTCCAAGAGACCCAGTACTTC
V gene: TRBV7-2; CDR3 length: 15; clone size: .; D gene: TRBD1; J gene: TRBJ2-7; CDR3 protein: CASSPRDRGTYEQYF; CDR3 DNA: TGTGCCAGCAGCCCCCGGGACAGAGGGACATACGAGCAGTACTTC
V gene: TRBV7-9; CDR3 length: 14; clone size: .; D gene: TRBD2; J gene: TRBJ2-7; CDR3 protein: CASSLRGGSYEQYF; CDR3 DNA: TGTGCCAGCAGCTTACGCGGGGGCTCCTACGAGCAGTACTTC
V gene: TRBV2; CDR3 length: 15; clone size: .; D gene: TRBD1; J gene: TRBJ1-2; CDR3 protein: CASSPTTGGPGGYTF; CDR3 DNA: TGTGCCAGCAGTCCTACCACAGGGGGCCCCGGTGGCTACACCTTC
V gene: TRBV4-1; CDR3 length: 15; clone size: .; D gene: .; J gene: TRBJ1-5; CDR3 protein: CASSQDPGGHQPQHF; CDR3 DNA: TGCGCCAGCAGCCAAGATCCGGGGGGCCATCAGCCCCAGCATTTT
V gene: TRBV7-2; CDR3 length: 17; clone size: .; D gene: .; J gene: TRBJ1-4; CDR3 protein: CASSLGLWQGTNEKLFF; CDR3 DNA: TGTGCCAGCAGCTTAGGGCTTTGGCAGGGCACTAATGAAAAACTGTTTTTT
V gene: TRBV4-2; CDR3 length: 15; clone size: .; D gene: TRBD1; J gene: TRBJ1-4; CDR3 protein: CASSLPGTGGEKLFF; CDR3 DNA: TGTGCCAGCAGCCTCCCCGGGACAGGGGGAGAAAAACTGTTTTTT
V gene: TRBV27; CDR3 length: 12; clone size: .; D gene: TRBD2; J gene: TRBJ2-7; CDR3 protein: CASSRGGGEQYF; CDR3 DNA: TGTGCCAGCAGTCGGGGGGGCGGAGAGCAGTACTTC
V gene: TRBV7-6; CDR3 length: 14; clone size: .; D gene: .; J gene: TRBJ1-4; CDR3 protein: CASSLDRTNEKLFF; CDR3 DNA: TGTGCCAGCAGCTTGGACAGAACTAATGAAAAACTGTTTTTT
V gene: TRBV19; CDR3 length: 14; clone size: .; D gene: TRBD1; J gene: TRBJ1-2; CDR3 protein: CASMAQGEYYGYTF; CDR3 DNA: TGTGCCAGTATGGCACAGGGGGAATACTATGGCTACACCTTC
V gene: TRBV7-9; CDR3 length: 12; clone size: .; D gene: .; J gene: TRBJ1-2; CDR3 protein: CASSFGAYGYTF; CDR3 DNA: TGTGCCAGCAGCTTTGGAGCCTATGGCTACACCTTC
V gene: TRBV6-1; CDR3 length: 15; clone size: .; D gene: .; J gene: TRBJ1-5; CDR3 protein: CASSETGVSNQPQHF; CDR3 DNA: TGTGCCAGCAGTGAGACGGGGGTTAGCAATCAGCCCCAGCATTTT
V gene: TRBV9; CDR3 length: 14; clone size: .; D gene: TRBD1; J gene: TRBJ1-1; CDR3 protein: CASSINRGGTEAFF; CDR3 DNA: TGTGCCAGCAGCATCAACAGGGGTGGGACTGAAGCTTTCTTT
V gene: TRBV7-3; CDR3 length: 14; clone size: once; D gene: TRBD2; J gene: TRBJ2-3; CDR3 protein: CASSAGLATDTQYF; CDR3 DNA: TGTGCCAGCAGCGCGGGACTAGCAACAGATACGCAGTATTTT
V gene: TRBV13; CDR3 length: 16; clone size: once; D gene: TRBD1; J gene: TRBJ1-1; CDR3 protein: CASSSWTGQPNTEAFF; CDR3 DNA: TGTGCCAGCAGCTCATGGACAGGGCAGCCGAACACTGAAGCTTTCTTT
V gene: TRBV5-6; CDR3 length: 14; clone size: once; D gene: .; J gene: TRBJ2-5; CDR3 protein: CASSPTRTQETQYF; CDR3 DNA: TGTGCCAGCAGCCCCACGAGAACCCAAGAGACCCAGTACTTC
V gene: TRBV29-1; CDR3 length: 14; clone size: once; D gene: .; J gene: TRBJ2-2; CDR3 protein: CSVEDQGNTGELFF; CDR3 DNA: TGCAGCGTTGAAGATCAGGGTAACACCGGGGAGCTGTTTTTT
V gene: TRBV11-1; CDR3 length: 15; clone size: .; D gene: .; J gene: TRBJ1-1; CDR3 protein: CASSLDQGTNTEAFF; CDR3 DNA: TGTGCCAGCAGCTTAGATCAGGGGACGAACACTGAAGCTTTCTTT
V gene: TRBV19; CDR3 length: 14; clone size: .; D gene: TRBD2; J gene: TRBJ2-3; CDR3 protein: CACQAGGETDTQYF; CDR3 DNA: TGTGCCTGTCAGGCGGGGGGCGAAACAGATACGCAGTATTTT
V gene: TRBV6-5; CDR3 length: 14; clone size: .; D gene: TRBD1; J gene: TRBJ1-2; CDR3 protein: CASSSLTGNYGYTF; CDR3 DNA: TGTGCCAGCAGTTCACTGACAGGGAACTATGGCTACACCTTC
V gene: TRBV5-6; CDR3 length: 17; clone size: .; D gene: TRBD2; J gene: TRBJ2-1; CDR3 protein: CASSPGLAGGPGNEQFF; CDR3 DNA: TGTGCCAGCAGCCCGGGACTAGCGGGGGGGCCTGGGAATGAGCAGTTCTTC
V gene: TRBV7-3; CDR3 length: 15; clone size: .; D gene: .; J gene: TRBJ1-1; CDR3 protein: CASSLNPQGSTEAFF; CDR3 DNA: TGTGCCAGCAGCTTAAACCCCCAGGGCAGCACTGAAGCTTTCTTT